This T cell receptor beta chain is from a study of CD8+ T cells in alopecia areata. This CDR3 region has 12 residues. Germline values: CDR1 SQVTM, CDR2 ANQGSEA. A word on this clone: A junction boundary mismatches the germline segment, possibly from a read error.

Extracted RNA was reverse transcribed, and the resulting cDNA served as sequencing template. Using immunoSEQ multiplex PCR, the repertoire was profiled, and TCRdb retains in-frame clones only, with some absent. Among around 120,000 clones listed, more than 30% were seen once. This receptor was taken from a human donor with alopecia areata. The genes are TRBV29-1 and TRBJ1-1, with D possibly matching TRBD1 (5 bases). The sequenced sample was CD4+ T cells sorted from blood. CDR3 protein: CSVDSDSTGAFF. In DNA, the CDR3 is TGCAGCGTTGATTCCGACAGTACTGGAGCTTTCTTT.